The 27 T cell receptor beta chains below come from one sample, sequenced in a study of somatic mutations in cytotoxic T cells in rheumatoid arthritis. The protocol was immunoSEQ multiplex PCR, while the TCRdb copy is restricted to in-frame clones and leaves out a portion. The sample yields tens of thousands of clones, roughly four fifths seen once. The sample comprised CD8+ T cells sorted from blood. All receptors derive from a man aged 40-49 years in good health.

By sample share, this clone is medium-sized (0.01 to 0.1%). This same CDR3 is encoded by further DNA sequences in the sample. This sequence joins TRBV5-1 and TRBJ2-7; D could derive from TRBD1 or TRBD2 (5 bases each). The CDR3 is 14 amino acids. Trimming left V 3 bases short and J 0 bases short, with 10 bases between. Germline assignment: CDR1 SGHRS and CDR2 YFSETQ. CDR3 region: CASSSGTLSYEQYF. In nucleotides, the CDR3 is TGCGCCAGCAGCTCCGGGACCCTCTCCTACGAGCAGTACTTC.

The genes are TRBV27 and TRBJ2-1, with a weak D call TRBD2 (5 bases). Per the germline V gene, CDR1 is MNHEY and CDR2 is SMNVEV (reference sequence). The CDR3 is 15 residues long. V was cut by 8 bases and J by 0 bases, with 14 bases left in between. As DNA, the CDR3 is TGTGCCAGCGCGGATGGACTTAGCTCCTACAATGAGCAGTTCTTC. Protein sequence: CASADGLSSYNEQFF.

This chain joins TRBV4-3 and TRBJ1-1; TRBD1 matches 8 bases. CDR1 and CDR2 (germline): LGHNA, YSLEER. This CDR3 contains 14 residues. Losses at the gene ends were 3 bases for V and 3 bases for J; bases not matched to a gene: 3. The CDR3 sequence: CASSQGTGHTEAFF. In DNA form, the CDR3 reads TGCGCCAGCAGCCAGGGGACAGGACACACTGAAGCTTTCTTT.

This clone is classed as medium-sized. The chain is built from TRBV19 and TRBJ1-1; a possible D gene is TRBD1 (5 bases). The CDR3 length is 14 residues. Germline V CDR1 and CDR2: LNHDA, SQIVND (reference sequence). V lost 6 bases and J 5 bases, leaving 16 bases between the germline ends. The CDR3 reads CASRWRDFGTEAFF. The CDR3 DNA reads TGTGCCAGTAGATGGAGGGACTTTGGAACTGAAGCTTTCTTT.

V and J are TRBV4-3 and TRBJ2-7, with 9 bases that match TRBD1. The germline CDR1 and CDR2 sequences are LGHNA and YSLEER. The CDR3 loop spans 17 amino acids. V shed 0 bases, J shed 5 bases, and the junction held 11 bases outside the gene matches. In DNA, the CDR3 is TGCGCCAGCAGCCAAGAAGAAACCGGGACAGGGATTCACGAGCAGTACTTC. It encodes CASSQEETGTGIHEQYF.

The chain couples TRBV27 to TRBJ2-7; D remains ambiguous. The CDR3 totals 13 residues. V lost 4 bases and J lost 3, with 10 bases in between. Germline values: CDR1 MNHEY, CDR2 SMNVEV (reference sequence). CDR3 DNA: TGTGCCAGCAGTTACGGGTTGAGCTACGAGCAGTACTTC. Translation: CASSYGLSYEQYF.

V is TRBV19 and J is TRBJ2-7; 8 positions agree with TRBD2. Trimming removed 7 bases from V and 4 bases from J; junction bases left unmatched: 12. Germline V gene sequence: CDR1 LNHDA, CDR2 SQIVND (reference sequence). There are 15 residues in the CDR3. The CDR3 sequence is CASMFGSGIGYEQYF. For the CDR3, the DNA is TGTGCCAGTATGTTCGGTAGCGGGATTGGATACGAGCAGTACTTC.

This chain joins TRBV19 and TRBJ1-1; D is ambiguous. In germline, CDR1 is LNHDA, CDR2 SQIVND (reference sequence). Trimming removed 11 bases at V and 4 bases at J, with 11 bases between. The CDR3 sequence is 11 residues long. The CDR3 DNA is TGTGCCCTACGGGGTCCCACTGAAGCTTTCTTT. Translating gives CALRGPTEAFF.

The chain carries TRBV13 and TRBJ2-3; 7 bases align to TRBD1. The V gene's germline CDR1 is PRHDT and CDR2 FYEKMQ (reference sequence). The CDR3 extends over 18 amino acids. Germline trimming cut 0 bases from V and 6 bases from J; bases unmatched to any gene: 15. CDR3: CASSLGTGLPSSFDTQYF. The CDR3 DNA reads TGTGCCAGCAGCTTAGGGACAGGGCTCCCGTCCAGTTTCGATACGCAGTATTTT.

This clone was seen once. The V call is TRBV11-2, the J call TRBJ2-5; D may match TRBD1 or TRBD2 (5 bases each). Trimming left V 2 bases short and J 4 bases short, with 14 bases between. Germline CDR1 reads SGHAT; CDR2 reads FQNNGV. CDR3 length: 15 amino acids. The CDR3 spells CASSLRGRRAETQYF. The CDR3 DNA reads TGTGCCAGCAGCTTACGGGGCAGAAGAGCAGAGACCCAGTACTTC.

V and J are TRBV6-6 and TRBJ2-7; D uncertain. V lost 4 bases, J lost 4 bases, and 14 bases lay in between. This CDR3 is built from 14 residues. Germline lookup yields CDR1 MNHNY and CDR2 SVGAGI (reference sequence). The CDR3 is CASSSPNDRYEQYF. CDR3 in DNA: TGTGCCAGCAGTTCTCCCAACGACCGTTACGAGCAGTACTTC.

The V and J genes are TRBV10-2 and TRBJ2-1; the match to TRBD2 covers 7 bases. The CDR3 sequence is 14 residues long. The V gene's germline CDR1 is WSHSY and CDR2 SAAADI. V dropped 7 bases and J dropped 5; count of bases not matched to a gene: 8. The DNA of the CDR3 is TGCGCCAGCACGGCGGGAGAACTCCACAATGAGCAGTTCTTC. Its translation is CASTAGELHNEQFF.

The rearrangement uses TRBV6-1 and TRBJ2-7; 7 bases map to TRBD1. The length of the CDR3 is 15 residues. Germline V CDR1 and CDR2: MNHNS, SASEGT. V trimming: 1 base; J trimming: 3 bases; junction bases outside the gene matches: 6. CDR3 coding DNA: TGTGCCAGCAGTGAAGTACAGGGGATGAACTACGAGCAGTACTTC. It is translated as CASSEVQGMNYEQYF.

V gene TRBV10-1 combines with J gene TRBJ1-5; D is unresolved. The V end lost 4 bases, the J end lost 2 bases, and 9 bases lay between the germline ends. In germline, CDR1 is WNHNN, CDR2 SYGVQD (reference sequence). This CDR3 is 14 amino acids long. The CDR3 nucleotides read TGCGCCAGCAGTGGAGGGTTGGGCAATCAGCCCCAGCATTTT. Protein sequence: CASSGGLGNQPQHF.

The chain couples TRBV19 to TRBJ1-1; 9 positions match TRBD1. This CDR3 is built from 12 residues. Unmatched junction bases numbered 0, after V lost 6 bases and J lost 4 bases. Germline values: CDR1 LNHDA, CDR2 SQIVND (reference sequence). This CDR3 is CASRQGATEAFF. CDR3 DNA: TGTGCCAGTAGACAGGGGGCCACTGAAGCTTTCTTT.

This chain joins TRBV29-1 and TRBJ2-2; 9 nucleotides align to TRBD1. V shed 6 bases and J 5 bases; nucleotides not matched to a gene: 1. This CDR3 is 12 amino acids long. CDR1 and CDR2 (germline): SQVTM, ANQGSEA. Here the CDR3 reads CSVGQGTGELFF. CDR3 DNA: TGCAGCGTGGGACAGGGTACCGGGGAGCTGTTTTTT.

The J gene is TRBJ2-1, the V gene TRBV27; the D gene is possibly TRBD1 (6 bases). The V end was cut by 5 bases, the J end by 0 bases, with 11 bases between. CDR1 and CDR2 from the germline V gene are MNHEY and SMNVEV (reference sequence). The CDR3 sequence is 15 residues long. The CDR3 reads CASSLQGSSYNEQFF. In DNA form, the CDR3 reads TGTGCCAGCAGTCTGCAGGGGAGCTCCTACAATGAGCAGTTCTTC.

This clone occurred once. The chain recombines TRBV7-2 with TRBJ2-7; TRBD2 aligns across 10 bases. This CDR3 spans 15 amino acids. With 5 bases clipped from V and 0 bases from J, the junction kept 4 bases outside the gene matches. The germline V gene encodes CDR1 SGHTA and CDR2 FQGNSA. The CDR3 is CASSTASGSSYEQYF. The CDR3 DNA reads TGTGCCAGCAGCACCGCTAGCGGGAGCTCCTACGAGCAGTACTTC.

The CDR3 nucleotides read TGTGCCAGCAGTGAACCGAGCGGAGGGGACAATGAGCAGTTCTTC. Its protein product is CASSEPSGGDNEQFF. The chain uses TRBV6-1 and TRBJ2-1; a possible D gene is TRBD2 (6 bases). With 2 bases removed from V and 5 bases from J, the gap between germline ends came to 13 bases. Germline V gene lookup returns CDR1 MNHNS and CDR2 SASEGT. This CDR3 has 15 residues.

This chain connects TRBV19 to TRBJ1-3; D perhaps matches TRBD1 (5 bases). The V end lost 3 bases, the J end lost 0 bases, and 9 bases lay between the germline ends. The CDR3 runs 15 residues. Germline V gene sequence: CDR1 LNHDA, CDR2 SQIVND (reference sequence). As DNA, the CDR3 is TGTGCCAGTAGTATCCGAGGGGCCTCTGGAAACACCATATATTTT. Protein sequence: CASSIRGASGNTIYF.

The chain couples TRBV28 to TRBJ2-2; 10 bases fit TRBD1. CDR3 length: 15 amino acids. V gave up 7 bases and J gave up 4 bases; unmatched junction bases: 6. The V gene's germline CDR1 is MDHEN and CDR2 SYDVKM. The CDR3 DNA follows: TGTGCCAGCACCTCCGGGACAGGGGCCACCGGGGAGCTGTTTTTT. Translation gives CASTSGTGATGELFF. Looking up the rest from reference TRBV28 and TRBJ2-2 gives the full variable domain: DVKVTQSSRYLVKRTGEKVFLECVQDMDHENMFWYRQDPGLGLRLIYFSYDVKMKEKGDIPEGYSVSREKKERFSLILESASTNQTSMYLCASTSGTGATGELFFGEGSRLTVL.

The chain links TRBV28 to TRBJ2-7, with D perhaps assigned TRBD1 or TRBD2 (6 bases each). The germline V gene encodes CDR1 MDHEN and CDR2 SYDVKM. The length of the CDR3 is 15 residues. Between the trimmed V and J ends, which lost 6 bases and 5 bases, there was a span of 20 bases. CDR3 DNA: TGTGCCAGCAGCACTAAATATCGGGGGCTCGACGAGCAGTACTTC. This gives the protein CASSTKYRGLDEQYF.

The chain couples TRBV6-1 to TRBJ2-3, with 8 bases that match TRBD1. Germline V gene data show CDR1 as MNHNS and CDR2 as SASEGT. The CDR3 runs to 15 residues. The V gene end was trimmed by 4 bases and the J gene end by 3 bases; junction bases not matched to a gene: 6. CDR3 sequence (DNA): TGTGCCAGCAGTGCGACAGGGGCTAGGACAGATACGCAGTATTTT. Protein product: CASSATGARTDTQYF.

CDR3 protein: CASSPLGRGSEAFF. In nucleotides, the CDR3 is TGTGCCAGCAGCCCCCTAGGACGGGGCAGTGAAGCTTTCTTT. The chain joins TRBV7-3 to TRBJ1-1, with a possible D match to TRBD1 (5 bases). V was clipped by 5 bases and J by 7 bases, with 17 bases between them. The V gene's germline CDR1 is SGHTA and CDR2 FQGTGA. The CDR3 contains 14 residues.

This clone was seen more than once but under ten times. The V call is TRBV27, the J call TRBJ2-7; D might be TRBD1 (5 bases). Trimming stripped 4 bases from V and 4 bases from J, with 8 bases between. The CDR3 is made up of 12 amino acids. The germline V gene has CDR1 MNHEY and CDR2 SMNVEV (reference sequence). The CDR3 DNA sequence: TGTGCCAGCAGTTCAAACAGGTACGAGCAGTACTTC. This codes for CASSSNRYEQYF.

The rearrangement uses TRBV11-2 and TRBJ2-7; D uncertain. From germline, CDR1 is SGHAT and CDR2 FQNNGV. This CDR3 spans 15 amino acids. V dropped 1 base and J dropped 2 bases, with 12 bases sitting between them. This CDR3 reads CASSLGQAATYEQYF. In DNA, the CDR3 is TGTGCCAGCAGCTTAGGTCAAGCAGCCACCTACGAGCAGTACTTC.

J is TRBJ2-3 and V is TRBV2; the D is unclear. The CDR3 is 14 residues long. V was cut by 2 bases and J by 3 bases, with 9 bases left in between. CDR1 and CDR2 (germline): SNHLY, FYNNEI. The CDR3 reads CASSEPDTTDTQYF. The DNA for the CDR3 is TGTGCCAGCAGTGAACCAGACACAACAGATACGCAGTATTTT.